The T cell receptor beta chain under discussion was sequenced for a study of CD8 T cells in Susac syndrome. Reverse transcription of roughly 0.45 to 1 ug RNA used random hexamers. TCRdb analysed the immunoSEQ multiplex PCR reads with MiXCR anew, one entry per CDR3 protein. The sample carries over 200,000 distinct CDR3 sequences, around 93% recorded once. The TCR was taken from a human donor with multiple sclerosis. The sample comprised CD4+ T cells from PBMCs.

CDR3 region: CSARDPTGVRDQPQHF. DNA for the CDR3: TGCAGTGCTAGAGACCCCACAGGGGTTAGGGATCAGCCCCAGCATTTT. The rearrangement uses TRBV20-1 and TRBJ1-5; 7 nucleotides align to TRBD1. J gave up 5 bases and V 0 bases, and 10 bases lay outside the gene matches. The CDR3 runs 16 residues. Germline V gives CDR1 DFQATT, CDR2 SNEGSKA (reference sequence).